The 3 T cell receptor beta chains below come from one sample, sequenced in a study of cytomegalovirus exposure and HLA in healthy donors. The PCR made use of 60 Vbeta and 13 Jbeta primers. Produced via immunoSEQ multiplex PCR; TCRdb's table is partial and in-frame only. In total, the table holds approximately 130,000 clones. The sample consisted of PBMCs. The receptor set was obtained from a woman aged 55-75 years in good health and CMV-seronegative.

The chain employs TRBV4-1 and TRBJ2-7; D remains ambiguous. The CDR3 loop spans 14 amino acids. Germline-derived CDR1 and CDR2 are MGHRA and YSYEKL. V was cut by 1 base and J by 4 bases, with 11 bases left in between. CDR3 nucleotide sequence: TGCGCCAGCAGCCAAGTCGGGTCGAATTACGAGCAGTACTTC. It encodes CASSQVGSNYEQYF.

This sequence joins TRBV5-8 and TRBJ1-2, with 11 bases aligning to TRBD1. The CDR3 contains 16 residues. Germline CDR1 reads SGHTS; CDR2 reads YDEGEE. J gave up 4 bases and V 4 bases, and 9 bases lay outside the gene matches. For the CDR3, the DNA is TGTGCCAGCAGCATAGGACAGGGGGCGTGGAGCTATGGCTACACCTTC. Its protein product is CASSIGQGAWSYGYTF.

This rearrangement joins TRBV28 to TRBJ1-4; 12 positions agree with TRBD1. This CDR3 contains 15 residues. Germline loops: CDR1 MDHEN, CDR2 SYDVKM. V shed 10 bases, J shed 7 bases, and the junction held 10 bases outside the gene matches. The CDR3 sequence: CAIPGTGGAGEKLFF. CDR3 bases: TGTGCCATCCCGGGGACAGGGGGCGCAGGTGAAAAACTGTTTTTT.